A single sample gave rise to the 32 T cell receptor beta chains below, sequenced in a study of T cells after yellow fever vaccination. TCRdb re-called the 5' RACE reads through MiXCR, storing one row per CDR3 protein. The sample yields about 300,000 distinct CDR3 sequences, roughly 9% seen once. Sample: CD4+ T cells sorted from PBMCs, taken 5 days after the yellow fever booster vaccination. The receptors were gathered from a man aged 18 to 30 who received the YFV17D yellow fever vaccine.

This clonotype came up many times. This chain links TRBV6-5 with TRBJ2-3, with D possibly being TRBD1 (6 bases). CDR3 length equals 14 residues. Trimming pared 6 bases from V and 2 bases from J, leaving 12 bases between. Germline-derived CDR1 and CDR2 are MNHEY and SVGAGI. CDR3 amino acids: CASSRQVHTDTQYF. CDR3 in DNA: TGTGCCAGCAGCAGACAGGTTCACACAGATACGCAGTATTTT.

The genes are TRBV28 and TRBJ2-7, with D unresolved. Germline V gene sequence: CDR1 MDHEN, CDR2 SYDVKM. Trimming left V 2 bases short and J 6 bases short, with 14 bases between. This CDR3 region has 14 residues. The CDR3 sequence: CASSLPRKIREQYF. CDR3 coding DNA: TGTGCCAGCAGTTTACCCCGGAAGATTCGCGAGCAGTACTTC.

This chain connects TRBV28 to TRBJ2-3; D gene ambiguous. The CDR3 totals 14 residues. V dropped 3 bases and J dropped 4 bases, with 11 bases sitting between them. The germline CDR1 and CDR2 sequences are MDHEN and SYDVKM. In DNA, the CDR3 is TGTGCCAGCAGTTTGAGCCTCCTGGCAGATACGCAGTATTTT. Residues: CASSLSLLADTQYF.

CDR3 in amino acids: CASSTRTGDTGELFF. In DNA, the CDR3 is TGCGCCAGCAGCACCCGGACAGGGGACACCGGGGAGCTGTTTTTT. The chain uses TRBV5-1 and TRBJ2-2; 9 nucleotides line up with TRBD1. The junction had 4 bases not matched to a gene; V was cut back by 4 bases and J by 3 bases. The CDR3 is made up of 15 amino acids. The germline gives CDR1 SGHRS, CDR2 YFSETQ.

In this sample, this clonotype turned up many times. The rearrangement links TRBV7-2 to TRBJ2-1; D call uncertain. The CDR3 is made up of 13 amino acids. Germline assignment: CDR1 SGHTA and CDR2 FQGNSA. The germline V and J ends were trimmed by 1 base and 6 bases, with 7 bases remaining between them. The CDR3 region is CASSLGARNEQFF. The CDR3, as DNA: TGTGCCAGCAGCTTAGGGGCTCGCAATGAGCAGTTCTTC.

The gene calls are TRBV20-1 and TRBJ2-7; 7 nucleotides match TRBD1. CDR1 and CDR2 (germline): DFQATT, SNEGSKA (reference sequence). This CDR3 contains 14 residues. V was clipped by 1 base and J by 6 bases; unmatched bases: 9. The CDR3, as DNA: TGCAGTGCTAGAGGGGACAGTTGGCCCGGCGAGCAGTACTTC. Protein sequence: CSARGDSWPGEQYF.

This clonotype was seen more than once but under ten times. The CDR3 nucleotides are TGTGCCACCAGTGATTTTCGGGGGGATAAAACCGGGGAGCTGTTTTTT. Protein sequence: CATSDFRGDKTGELFF. The J gene is TRBJ2-2, the V gene TRBV24-1; 7 bases map to TRBD2. Unmatched junction bases numbered 6, after V lost 1 base and J lost 5 bases. The CDR3 runs 16 residues. The germline gives CDR1 KGHDR, CDR2 SFDVKD.

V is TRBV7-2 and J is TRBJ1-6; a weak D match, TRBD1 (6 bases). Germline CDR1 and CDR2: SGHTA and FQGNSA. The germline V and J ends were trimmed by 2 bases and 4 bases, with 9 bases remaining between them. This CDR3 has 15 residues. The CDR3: CASSLRGGYNSPLHF. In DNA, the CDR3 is TGTGCCAGCAGCTTAAGGGGGGGGTATAATTCACCCCTCCACTTT.

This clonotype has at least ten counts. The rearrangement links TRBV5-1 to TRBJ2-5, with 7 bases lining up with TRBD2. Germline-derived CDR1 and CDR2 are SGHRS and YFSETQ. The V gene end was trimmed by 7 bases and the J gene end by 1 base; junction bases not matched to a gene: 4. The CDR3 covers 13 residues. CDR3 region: CASGRETQETQYF. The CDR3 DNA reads TGCGCCAGCGGGCGGGAGACCCAAGAGACCCAGTACTTC.

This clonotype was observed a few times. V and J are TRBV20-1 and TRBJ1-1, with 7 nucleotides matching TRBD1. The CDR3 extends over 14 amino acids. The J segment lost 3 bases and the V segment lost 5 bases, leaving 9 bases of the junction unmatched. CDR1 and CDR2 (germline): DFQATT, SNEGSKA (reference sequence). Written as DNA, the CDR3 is TGCAGTGCTGGTGAACAGGGGCCGGACACTGAAGCTTTCTTT. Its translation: CSAGEQGPDTEAFF.

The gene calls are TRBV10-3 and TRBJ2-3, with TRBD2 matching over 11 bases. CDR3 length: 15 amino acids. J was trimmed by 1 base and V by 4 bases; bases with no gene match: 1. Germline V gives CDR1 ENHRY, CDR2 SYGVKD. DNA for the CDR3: TGTGCCATCAGTGCGGGACTAGCGGGCACAGATACGCAGTATTTT. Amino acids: CAISAGLAGTDTQYF.

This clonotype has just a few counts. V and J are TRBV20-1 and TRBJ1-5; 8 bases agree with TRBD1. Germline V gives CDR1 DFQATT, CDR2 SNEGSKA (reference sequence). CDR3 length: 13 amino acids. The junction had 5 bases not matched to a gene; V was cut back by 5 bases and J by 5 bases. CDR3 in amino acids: CSAWQGADQPQHF. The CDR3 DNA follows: TGCAGTGCTTGGCAGGGGGCTGATCAGCCCCAGCATTTT.

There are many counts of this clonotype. The CDR3 bases are TGTGCCAGCAGTTTAGTGGGGAGGTATGGCTACACCTTC. It yields the protein CASSLVGRYGYTF. The chain recombines TRBV12-3 or TRBV12-4 with TRBJ1-2; D remains ambiguous. The ends were cut back, 1 base at V and 5 bases at J, with 8 bases in the middle. The CDR3 contains 13 residues.

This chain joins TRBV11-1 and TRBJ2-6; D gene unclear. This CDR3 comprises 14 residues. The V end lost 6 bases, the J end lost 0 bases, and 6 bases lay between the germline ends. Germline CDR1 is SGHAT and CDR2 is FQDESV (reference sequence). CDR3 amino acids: CASSKSSGANVLTF. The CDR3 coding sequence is TGTGCCAGCAGTAAAAGCTCTGGGGCCAACGTCCTGACTTTC.

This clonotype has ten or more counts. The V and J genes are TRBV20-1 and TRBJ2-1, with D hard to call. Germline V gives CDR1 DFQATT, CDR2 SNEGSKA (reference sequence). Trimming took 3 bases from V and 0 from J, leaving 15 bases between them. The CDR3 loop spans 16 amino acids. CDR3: CSASPLTPSSYNEQFF. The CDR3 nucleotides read TGCAGTGCTAGTCCCCTTACTCCGAGCTCCTACAATGAGCAGTTCTTC.

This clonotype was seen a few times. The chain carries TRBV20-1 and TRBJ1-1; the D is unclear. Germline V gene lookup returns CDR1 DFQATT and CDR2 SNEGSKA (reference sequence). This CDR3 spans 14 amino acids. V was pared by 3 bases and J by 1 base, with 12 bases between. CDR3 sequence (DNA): TGCAGTGCTAGGCGAGGGAATACGAACACTGAAGCTTTCTTT. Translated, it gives CSARRGNTNTEAFF.

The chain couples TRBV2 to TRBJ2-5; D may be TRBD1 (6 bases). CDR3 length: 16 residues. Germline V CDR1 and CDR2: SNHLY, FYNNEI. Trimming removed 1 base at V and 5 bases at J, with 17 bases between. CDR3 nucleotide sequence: TGTGCCAGCAGTGAAGAAGGGACAAAAATCGGGGAGACCCAGTACTTC. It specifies CASSEEGTKIGETQYF.

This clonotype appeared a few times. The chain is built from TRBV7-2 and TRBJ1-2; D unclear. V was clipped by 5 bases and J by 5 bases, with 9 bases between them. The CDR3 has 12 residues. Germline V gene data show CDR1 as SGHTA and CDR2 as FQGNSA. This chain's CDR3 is CASSAQTYGYTF. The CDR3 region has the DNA TGTGCCAGCAGCGCCCAGACATATGGCTACACCTTC.

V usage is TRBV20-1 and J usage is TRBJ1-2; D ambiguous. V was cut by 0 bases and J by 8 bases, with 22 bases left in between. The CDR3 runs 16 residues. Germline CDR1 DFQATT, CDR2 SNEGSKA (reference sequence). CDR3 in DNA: TGCAGTGCTAGAGATAATAATTCCCCCGTTTTAAGAGGCTACACCTTC. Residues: CSARDNNSPVLRGYTF.

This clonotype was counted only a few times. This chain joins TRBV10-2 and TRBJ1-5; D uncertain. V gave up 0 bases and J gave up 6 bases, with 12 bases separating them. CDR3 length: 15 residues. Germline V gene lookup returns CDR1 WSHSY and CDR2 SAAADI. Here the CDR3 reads CASSESGREGQPQHF. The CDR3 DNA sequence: TGCGCCAGCAGTGAGTCGGGAAGGGAGGGTCAGCCCCAGCATTTT.

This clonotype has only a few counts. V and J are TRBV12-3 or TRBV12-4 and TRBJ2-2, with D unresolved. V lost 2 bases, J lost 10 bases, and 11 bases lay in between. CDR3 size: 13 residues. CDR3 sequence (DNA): TGTGCCAGCAGTTTATGGGTCTCCGTGGAGCTGTTTTTT. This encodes CASSLWVSVELFF.

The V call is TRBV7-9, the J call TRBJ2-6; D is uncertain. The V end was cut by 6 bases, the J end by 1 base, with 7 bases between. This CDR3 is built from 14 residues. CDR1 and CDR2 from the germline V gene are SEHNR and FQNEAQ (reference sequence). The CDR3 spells CASSGNSGANVLTF. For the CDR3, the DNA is TGTGCCAGCAGTGGTAATTCTGGGGCCAACGTCCTGACTTTC.

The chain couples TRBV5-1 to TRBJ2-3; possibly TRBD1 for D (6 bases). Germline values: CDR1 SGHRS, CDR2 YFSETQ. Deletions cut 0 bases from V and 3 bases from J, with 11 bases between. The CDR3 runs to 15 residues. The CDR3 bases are TGCGCCAGCAGCTTGGGGTCCGGGACAACAGATACGCAGTATTTT. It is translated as CASSLGSGTTDTQYF.

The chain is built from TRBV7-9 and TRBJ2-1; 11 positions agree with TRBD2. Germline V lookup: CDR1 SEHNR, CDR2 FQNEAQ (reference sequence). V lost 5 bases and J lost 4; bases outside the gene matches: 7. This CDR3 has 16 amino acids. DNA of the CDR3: TGTGCCAGCAGCCTACGACCTAGCGGGGGGTACAATGAGCAGTTCTTC. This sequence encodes CASSLRPSGGYNEQFF.

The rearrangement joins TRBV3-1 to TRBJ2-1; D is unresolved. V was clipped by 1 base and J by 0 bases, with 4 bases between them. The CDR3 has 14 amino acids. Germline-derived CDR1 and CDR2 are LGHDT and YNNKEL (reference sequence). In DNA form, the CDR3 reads TGTGCCAGCAGCCAAGCGGTCTCCTACAATGAGCAGTTCTTC. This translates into CASSQAVSYNEQFF.

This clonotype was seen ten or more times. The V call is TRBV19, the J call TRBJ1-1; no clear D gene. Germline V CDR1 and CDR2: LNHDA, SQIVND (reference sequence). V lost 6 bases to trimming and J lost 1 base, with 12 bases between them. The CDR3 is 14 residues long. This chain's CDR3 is CASSTLGWNTEAFF. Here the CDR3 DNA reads TGTGCCAGTAGCACGCTGGGGTGGAACACTGAAGCTTTCTTT.

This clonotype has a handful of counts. The CDR3 loop reads CASSASTGPGGQYF. DNA for the CDR3: TGTGCCAGCAGCGCCTCCACCGGGCCCGGGGGCCAGTACTTC. V and J are TRBV7-2 and TRBJ2-5; D might be TRBD2 (6 bases). Germline CDR1 reads SGHTA; CDR2 reads FQGNSA. The CDR3 consists of 14 residues. The V end was cut by 5 bases, the J end by 10 bases, with 20 bases between.

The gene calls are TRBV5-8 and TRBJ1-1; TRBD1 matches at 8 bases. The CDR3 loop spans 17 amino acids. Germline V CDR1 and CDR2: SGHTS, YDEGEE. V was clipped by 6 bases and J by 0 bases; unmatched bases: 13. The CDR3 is CASKKRQGFVMNTEAFF. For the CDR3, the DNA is TGTGCCAGCAAAAAGAGACAGGGGTTTGTTATGAACACTGAAGCTTTCTTT.

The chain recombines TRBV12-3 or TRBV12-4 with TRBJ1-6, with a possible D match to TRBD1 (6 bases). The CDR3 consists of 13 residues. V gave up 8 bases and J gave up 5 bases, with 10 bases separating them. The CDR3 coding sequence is TGTGCCAGCGCCAGGGGCGATAATTCACCCCTCCACTTT. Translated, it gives CASARGDNSPLHF.

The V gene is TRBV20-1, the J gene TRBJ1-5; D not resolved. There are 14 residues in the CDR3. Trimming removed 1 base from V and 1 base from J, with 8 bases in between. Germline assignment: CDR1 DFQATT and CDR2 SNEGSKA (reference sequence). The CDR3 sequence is CSARGGRSNQPQHF. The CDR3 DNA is TGCAGTGCTAGAGGAGGCAGGAGCAATCAGCCCCAGCATTTT.

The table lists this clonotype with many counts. The CDR3 reads CASGLINRGPVPFYEQYV. For the CDR3, the DNA is TGTGCTAGTGGTTTGATAAACAGGGGCCCAGTCCCGTTCTACGAGCAGTACGTC. This sequence joins TRBV12-5 and TRBJ2-7; 7 positions match TRBD1. Trimming at V came to 2 bases and at J to 3 bases, leaving 16 bases not matched to a gene. The CDR3 extends over 18 amino acids. In germline, CDR1 is LGHNT, CDR2 FRNRAP.

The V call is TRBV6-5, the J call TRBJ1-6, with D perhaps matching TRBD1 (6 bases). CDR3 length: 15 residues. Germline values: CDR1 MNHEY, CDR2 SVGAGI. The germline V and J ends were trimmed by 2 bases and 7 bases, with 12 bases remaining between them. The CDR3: CASSYRGSGNSPLHF. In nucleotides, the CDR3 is TGTGCCAGCAGTTACAGGGGGTCAGGGAATTCACCCCTCCACTTT.